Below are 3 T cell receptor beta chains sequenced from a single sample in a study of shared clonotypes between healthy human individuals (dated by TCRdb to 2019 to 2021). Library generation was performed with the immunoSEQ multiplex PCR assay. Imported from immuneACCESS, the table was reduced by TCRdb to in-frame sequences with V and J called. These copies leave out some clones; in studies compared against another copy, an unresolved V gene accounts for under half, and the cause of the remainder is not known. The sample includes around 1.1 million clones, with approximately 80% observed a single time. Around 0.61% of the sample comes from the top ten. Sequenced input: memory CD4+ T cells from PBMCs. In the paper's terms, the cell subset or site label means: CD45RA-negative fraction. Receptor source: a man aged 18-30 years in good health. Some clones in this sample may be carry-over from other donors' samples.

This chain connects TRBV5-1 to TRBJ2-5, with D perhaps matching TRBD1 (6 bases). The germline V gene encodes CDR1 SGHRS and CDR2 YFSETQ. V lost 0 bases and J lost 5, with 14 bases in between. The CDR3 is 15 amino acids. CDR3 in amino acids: CASSLVGTNGETQYF. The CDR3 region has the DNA TGCGCCAGCAGCTTGGTCGGGACAAACGGGGAGACCCAGTACTTC.

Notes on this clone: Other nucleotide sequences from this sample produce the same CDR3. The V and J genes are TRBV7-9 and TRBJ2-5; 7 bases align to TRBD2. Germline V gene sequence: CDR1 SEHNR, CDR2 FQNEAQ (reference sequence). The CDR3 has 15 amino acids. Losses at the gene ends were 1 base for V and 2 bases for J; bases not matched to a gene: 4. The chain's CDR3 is CASSLEGLGQETQYF. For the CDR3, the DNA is TGTGCCAGCAGCTTAGAAGGACTAGGTCAAGAGACCCAGTACTTC.

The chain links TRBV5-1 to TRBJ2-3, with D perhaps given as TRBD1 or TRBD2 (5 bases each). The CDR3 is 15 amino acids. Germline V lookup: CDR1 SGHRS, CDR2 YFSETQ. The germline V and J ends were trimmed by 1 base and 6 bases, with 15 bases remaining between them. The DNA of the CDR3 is TGCGCCAGCAGCTTGCTCGGTAGCGCAGGGGATACGCAGTATTTT. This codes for CASSLLGSAGDTQYF.